Listed here are 16 T cell receptor beta chains from one sample, sequenced in a study of CD8+ T cells in alopecia areata. Noted treatment: oral pan-JAK inhibitor, 5-10 mg twice daily. It was cDNA, reverse transcribed from extracted RNA, that served as the sequencing template. TCRdb's copy holds only in-frame clones and misses some; the assay was immunoSEQ multiplex PCR. The table lists about 120,000 clones, 58% of them singletons, with around 30% in the top ten. The sample was CD8+ T cells sorted from blood, taken at week 4, from a patient treated with tofacitinib. Receptors originate from a human donor with alopecia areata.

The chain links TRBV7-8 to TRBJ2-1, with 9 nucleotides matching TRBD2. CDR3 length: 16 residues. The germline V gene encodes CDR1 SGHVS and CDR2 FQNEAQ. The V segment lost 1 base and the J segment 5 bases; nucleotides outside the gene matches: 6. The CDR3 bases are TGTGCCAGCAGCTTAGACGCGGGGGGGGCAAACAATGAGCAGTTCTTC. Translating gives CASSLDAGGANNEQFF.

The chain's CDR3 is CASDQFGTDTQYF. For the CDR3, the DNA is TGTGCCTCCGACCAATTCGGCACAGATACGCAGTATTTT. This sequence joins TRBV30 and TRBJ2-3; D is ambiguous. The germline V gene encodes CDR1 GTSNPN and CDR2 SVGIG (reference sequence). This CDR3 contains 13 residues. Deletions cut 7 bases from V and 1 base from J, with 12 bases between.

V usage is TRBV29-1 and J usage is TRBJ2-3; D might be TRBD2 (6 bases). V lost 2 bases and J 0 bases, leaving 12 bases between the germline ends. The CDR3 consists of 15 residues. CDR1 is SQVTM, CDR2 ANQGSEA, per germline. CDR3 nucleotide sequence: TGCAGCGTTGAACTGCGGGGTAATAGCACAGATACGCAGTATTTT. This sequence encodes CSVELRGNSTDTQYF.

The rearrangement joins TRBV7-9 to TRBJ2-3; D assignment may be TRBD1 or TRBD2 (5 bases each). This CDR3 comprises 16 residues. In germline, CDR1 is SEHNR, CDR2 FQNEAQ (reference sequence). Trimming left V 5 bases short and J 6 bases short, with 21 bases between. The CDR3 here is CASSDRPGTVRDTQYF. The CDR3 DNA is TGTGCCAGCAGCGATAGACCCGGGACGGTCCGGGATACGCAGTATTTT.

The V and J genes are TRBV7-3 and TRBJ2-3; D remains ambiguous. Germline V lookup: CDR1 SGHTA, CDR2 FQGTGA. The CDR3 is 15 amino acids. V was trimmed by 4 bases and J by 0 bases, leaving 11 bases between them. This CDR3 is CASSSTPRSTDTQYF. The CDR3 region has the DNA TGTGCCAGCAGCTCGACTCCTCGTAGCACAGATACGCAGTATTTT.

This chain connects TRBV7-9 to TRBJ2-6, with D perhaps given as TRBD1 or TRBD2 (5 bases each). Germline V gene data show CDR1 as SEHNR and CDR2 as FQNEAQ (reference sequence). CDR3 size: 15 residues. V was clipped by 4 bases and J by 3 bases, with 10 bases between them. The DNA for the CDR3 is TGTGCCAGCAGCTCTCCAGGGAGTGGGGCCAACGTCCTGACTTTC. This sequence encodes CASSSPGSGANVLTF. The variable domain in full, with the rest retrieved from reference TRBV7-9 and TRBJ2-6, is DTGVSQNPRHKITKRGQNVTFRCDPISEHNRLYWYRQTLGQGPEFLTYFQNEAQLEKSRLLSDRFSAERPKGSFSTLEIQRTEQGDSAMYLCASSSPGSGANVLTFGAGSRLTVL.

The chain employs TRBV29-1 and TRBJ1-4; possible D gene TRBD1, 5 bases. V dropped 7 bases and J dropped 8 bases, with 11 bases sitting between them. The CDR3 is made up of 11 amino acids. Germline CDR1 and CDR2: SQVTM and ANQGSEA. The CDR3 here is CSAQGVEKLFF. The CDR3 DNA is TGCAGCGCCCAGGGTGTCGAAAAACTGTTTTTT.

The V and J genes are TRBV13 and TRBJ2-5; 10 bases match TRBD2. Germline values: CDR1 PRHDT, CDR2 FYEKMQ (reference sequence). The J segment lost 5 bases and the V segment lost 5 bases, leaving 14 bases of the junction unmatched. This CDR3 region has 17 residues. The CDR3 nucleotides are TGTGCCAGCAGCACGCGACCCTCTAGCGGGGGTTGGGAGACCCAGTACTTC. This gives the protein CASSTRPSSGGWETQYF.

The rearrangement links TRBV29-1 to TRBJ2-2; D uncertain. The V gene lost 4 bases and the J gene lost 0 bases, with 6 bases spanning the gap. The germline gives CDR1 SQVTM, CDR2 ANQGSEA. CDR3 length: 13 residues. The CDR3 sequence is CSVVIPNTGELFF. The CDR3 nucleotides are TGCAGCGTTGTTATTCCGAACACCGGGGAGCTGTTTTTT.

This sequence joins TRBV20-1 and TRBJ2-3; tentative D call: TRBD1 (6 bases). In germline, CDR1 is DFQATT, CDR2 SNEGSKA (reference sequence). This CDR3 has 11 residues. V lost 5 bases and J 5 bases, leaving 8 bases between the germline ends. The CDR3 spells CSADRLDTQYF. The CDR3 nucleotides are TGCAGTGCTGACAGGTTAGATACGCAGTATTTT.

This clone was counted a few times. The chain carries TRBV4-1 and TRBJ1-5; D is ambiguous. V shed 2 bases and J shed 3 bases, with 2 bases lying between them. This CDR3 region has 12 residues. The germline gives CDR1 MGHRA, CDR2 YSYEKL. CDR3 amino acids: CASSQNNQPQHF. The DNA of the CDR3 is TGCGCCAGCAGCCAAAACAATCAGCCCCAGCATTTT.

The chain is built from TRBV5-6 and TRBJ2-7; perhaps TRBD1 as D (7 bases). The CDR3 contains 15 residues. Trimming stripped 4 bases from V and 3 bases from J, with 17 bases between. Germline CDR1 reads SGHDT; CDR2 reads YYEEEE. The CDR3 is CASSPAGQTLYEQYF. The CDR3 nucleotides are TGTGCCAGCAGCCCTGCGGGACAGACCCTCTACGAGCAGTACTTC.

The chain carries TRBV29-1 and TRBJ1-1, with D hard to call. The V end lost 3 bases, the J end lost 1 base, and 9 bases lay between the germline ends. CDR1 and CDR2 from the germline V gene are SQVTM and ANQGSEA. The CDR3 runs 13 residues. The CDR3 DNA is TGCAGCGTTGAGGATTATGAGAACACTGAAGCTTTCTTT. Encoded protein: CSVEDYENTEAFF.

This chain links TRBV13 with TRBJ2-5, with 12 positions matching TRBD1. The CDR3 spans 16 residues. With 5 bases clipped from V and 3 bases from J, the junction kept 7 bases outside the gene matches. CDR1 and CDR2 (germline): PRHDT, FYEKMQ (reference sequence). In nucleotides, the CDR3 is TGTGCCAGCAGCCCCCGGGACAGGGGGCGGGAAGAGACCCAGTACTTC. Translated, it gives CASSPRDRGREETQYF.

This clone has more than one count but fewer than ten. The chain joins TRBV4-2 to TRBJ2-5; 8 bases fit TRBD2. Germline loops: CDR1 LGHNA, CDR2 YNFKEQ. Losses at the gene ends were 5 bases for V and 4 bases for J; bases not matched to a gene: 6. The length of the CDR3 is 14 residues. The CDR3 DNA reads as TGTGCCAGCAGCGACGGGGGGGCTGGAGAGACCCAGTACTTC. It specifies CASSDGGAGETQYF.

The chain employs TRBV30 and TRBJ2-7, with a possible D match to TRBD2 (5 bases). The length of the CDR3 is 13 residues. Deletions cut 2 bases from V and 6 bases from J, with 14 bases between. Germline V lookup: CDR1 GTSNPN, CDR2 SVGIG (reference sequence). The DNA of the CDR3 is TGTGCCTGGAGTCCCGGAGGTAGCTCCGAGCAGTACTTC. Its translation: CAWSPGGSSEQYF.